Listed here is a single TCR beta chain. This sample was included in a study of cytomegalovirus exposure and HLA in healthy donors. The PCR employed 60 Vbeta primers together with 13 Jbeta primers. The data were produced by immunoSEQ multiplex PCR, yet TCRdb's version contains in-frame clones alone and is incomplete. The top ten clones hold under 2% of a sample with about 160,000 clones, 84% of them seen once. This CDR3 has 14 amino acids. Trimming stripped 5 bases from V and 1 base from J, with 11 bases between. CDR1 SGHAT and CDR2 FQNNGV come from the germline V gene. Whereas donors were nominally healthy upon sampling, unrecorded immune exposures were probable.

This receptor was obtained from a man between 18 and 29 years old in good health and CMV-seronegative. The sample was PBMCs. This rearrangement joins TRBV11-2 to TRBJ1-1, with a tentative D call TRBD1 (6 bases). The CDR3 bases are TGTGCCAGCAGCATTAAACAGGGGAACACTGAAGCTTTCTTT. This gives the protein CASSIKQGNTEAFF.